This TCR beta chain was found in a study of identical twins' blood T cells. Study-wide results and caveats: Each donor's most abundant TCRbeta clonotypes shared more CDR3 sequences with her twin than unrelated donors. Mainly, cloneset size products determined shared clonotypes, twins included.

In the case of this clonotype: Its specificity is not known.

The CDR3 has 17 residues. Germline V gene lookup returns CDR1 MNHEY and CDR2 SVGEGT. The V end was cut by 2 bases, the J end by 4 bases, with 18 bases between. Each TCR cDNA library carried sample-specific barcodes on both ends. TCRdb fed the 5' RACE reads into MiXCR, producing one record per CDR3 protein. The sample shows 350,000 to 400,000 distinct CDR3 sequences, roughly 27% of them seen only once. Sequencing input: PBMCs. This sequence originates from a woman aged 18-55 years in good health. This rearrangement joins TRBV6-2 or TRBV6-3 to TRBJ1-5; TRBD1 might be the D (5 bases). The CDR3 spells CASSYIRRGNRNQPQHF. The CDR3 DNA is TGTGCCAGCAGTTACATTCGCCGGGGCAACCGTAATCAGCCCCAGCATTTT.